The next 24 T cell receptor beta chains were all read from a single sample in a study of identical twins. TCRdb re-derived calls from the 5' RACE reads in MiXCR, one entry per CDR3 protein. The sample lists hundreds of thousands of distinct CDR3 sequences, roughly an eighth occurring once. The data also belong to a second study, concerning yellow fever vaccine responses in identical twins.

The sample taken for sequencing was CD8+ T cells sorted from blood. The origin of the receptors is a woman between 18 and 29 years old in good health.

The V and J genes are TRBV12-3 or TRBV12-4 and TRBJ2-5; 9 bases fit TRBD2. The CDR3 contains 17 residues. The junction had 13 bases not matched to a gene; V was cut back by 6 bases and J by 2 bases. This CDR3 reads CASSPIGASGAQETQYF. The CDR3 nucleotides read TGTGCCAGCAGCCCTATCGGGGCTAGCGGGGCACAAGAGACCCAGTACTTC.

The V and J genes are TRBV28 and TRBJ2-1, with 10 bases lining up with TRBD2. There are 15 residues in the CDR3. The junction had 6 bases not matched to a gene; V was cut back by 5 bases and J by 5 bases. Germline lookup yields CDR1 MDHEN and CDR2 SYDVKM. For the CDR3, the DNA is TGTGCCAGCAGTAGGTCTAGCGGGAGTAACAATGAGCAGTTCTTC. Protein product: CASSRSSGSNNEQFF. Full variable domain (rest looked up from reference TRBV28 and TRBJ2-1): DVKVTQSSRYLVKRTGEKVFLECVQDMDHENMFWYRQDPGLGLRLIYFSYDVKMKEKGDIPEGYSVSREKKERFSLILESASTNQTSMYLCASSRSSGSNNEQFFGPGTRLTVL.

The CDR3 DNA follows: TGTGCCAGCAGACCCGGAAGGAGCTCCTACGAGCAGTACTTC. Translated: CASRPGRSSYEQYF. The chain has TRBV2 and TRBJ2-7; D not resolved. V lost 6 bases and J 0 bases, leaving 12 bases between the germline ends. The CDR3 has 14 residues. Germline values: CDR1 SNHLY, CDR2 FYNNEI. The full variable domain, completed using reference TRBV2 and TRBJ2-7, is EPEVTQTPSHQVTQMGQEVILRCVPISNHLYFYWYRQILGQKVEFLVSFYNNEISEKSEIFDDQFSVERPDGSNFTLKIRSTKLEDSAMYFCASRPGRSSYEQYFGPGTRLTVT.

The chain employs TRBV7-2 and TRBJ2-4; D is possibly TRBD1 or TRBD2 (5 bases each). This CDR3 is built from 13 residues. The ends were cut back, 5 bases at V and 9 bases at J, with 14 bases in the middle. Germline CDR1 SGHTA, CDR2 FQGNSA. The CDR3 region is CASSPGLGSIQYF. In DNA form, the CDR3 reads TGTGCCAGCAGCCCAGGGTTGGGGAGCATTCAGTACTTC.

The gene calls are TRBV19 and TRBJ2-1, with 7 positions matching TRBD1. The trim removed 5 bases at V and 0 bases at J, leaving 4 bases unmatched. Germline V lookup: CDR1 LNHDA, CDR2 SQIVND (reference sequence). The CDR3 extends over 15 amino acids. CDR3 nucleotide sequence: TGTGCCAGTAGTTTCGACAGGGCCTCCTACAATGAGCAGTTCTTC. It is translated as CASSFDRASYNEQFF.

V gene TRBV5-1 combines with J gene TRBJ2-7; D not resolved. V was clipped by 1 base and J by 2 bases, with 4 bases between them. Germline V gene lookup returns CDR1 SGHRS and CDR2 YFSETQ. The CDR3 is 12 amino acids. The CDR3: CASSLFPYEQYV. Here the CDR3 DNA reads TGCGCCAGCAGCTTGTTTCCCTACGAGCAGTACGTC.

V is TRBV27 and J is TRBJ2-5; 7 bases line up with TRBD1. This CDR3 comprises 14 residues. Germline V CDR1 and CDR2: MNHEY, SMNVEV (reference sequence). V lost 5 bases to trimming and J lost 2 bases; unmatched junction nucleotides: 5. The CDR3 DNA reads as TGTGCCAGCAGTACCGGACAGGATCAAGAGACCCAGTACTTC. It codes for CASSTGQDQETQYF.

This clonotype was counted a few times. The rearrangement uses TRBV28 and TRBJ2-7; D tentatively fits TRBD1 or TRBD2 (5 bases each). Trimming shortened V by 8 bases and J by 2 bases, and 10 bases separated the two germline ends. This CDR3 is built from 12 residues. In germline, CDR1 is MDHEN, CDR2 SYDVKM. The CDR3 region has the DNA TGTGCCAGCGGGACGGCGACCTACGAGCAGTACGTC. This codes for CASGTATYEQYV.

This clonotype has just a few counts. The chain combines TRBV4-1 with TRBJ2-5, with D maybe TRBD2 (6 bases). CDR1 and CDR2 from the germline V gene are MGHRA and YSYEKL. Trimming cost V 1 base and J 2 bases, with 8 bases left between them. This CDR3 contains 14 residues. The CDR3 protein is CASSQGDSQETQYF. The CDR3 region has the DNA TGCGCCAGCAGCCAAGGGGACTCTCAAGAGACCCAGTACTTC.

This clonotype was detected ten times or more. The rearrangement uses TRBV10-3 and TRBJ2-3; TRBD1 matches 9 bases. CDR3 size: 14 residues. Trimming at V came to 7 bases and at J to 6 bases, leaving 8 bases not matched to a gene. Germline CDR1 and CDR2: ENHRY and SYGVKD. The DNA of the CDR3 is TGTGCCATCAATCCGGGACAGGGATGGGATACGCAGTATTTT. Encoded protein: CAINPGQGWDTQYF.

The V and J genes are TRBV7-9 and TRBJ2-7, with 9 bases aligning to TRBD2. Germline CDR1 is SEHNR and CDR2 is FQNEAQ (reference sequence). The V gene end was trimmed by 5 bases and the J gene end by 3 bases; junction bases not matched to a gene: 11. The CDR3 covers 16 residues. CDR3 residues: CASSTATSGSGYEQYF. CDR3 DNA: TGTGCCAGCAGCACCGCCACTAGCGGGTCAGGCTACGAGCAGTACTTC.

This clonotype has more than one count but fewer than ten. The rearrangement links TRBV24-1 to TRBJ2-1; D is tentatively TRBD1 or TRBD2 (5 bases each). Deletions cut 4 bases from V and 0 bases from J, with 15 bases between. Per the germline V gene, CDR1 is KGHDR and CDR2 is SFDVKD. The CDR3 length is 17 residues. In DNA form, the CDR3 reads TGTGCCACCAGTGACCCCCGTTGGGGGAGCTCCTACAATGAGCAGTTCTTC. Translation: CATSDPRWGSSYNEQFF.

This sequence joins TRBV12-5 and TRBJ2-1; D not resolved. The germline V gene encodes CDR1 LGHNT and CDR2 FRNRAP. The CDR3 is made up of 12 amino acids. Trimming shortened V by 2 bases and J by 6 bases, and 5 bases separated the two germline ends. The CDR3 spells CASGLTPNEQFF. DNA of the CDR3: TGTGCTAGTGGTTTGACCCCCAATGAGCAGTTCTTC.

In this sample, this clonotype turned up a few times. The chain links TRBV12-3 or TRBV12-4 to TRBJ2-7, with D possibly being TRBD1 (6 bases). V was shortened by 6 bases and J by 4 bases, with 10 bases between the two germline ends. The CDR3 contains 12 residues. The CDR3 reads CASSPGQYEQYF. The CDR3 bases are TGTGCCAGCAGCCCCGGACAGTACGAGCAGTACTTC.

This clonotype was seen a handful of times. V usage is TRBV10-3 and J usage is TRBJ1-3, with D unresolved. Trimming cost V 4 bases and J 3 bases, with 13 bases left between them. CDR3 length: 15 amino acids. Per germline, CDR1 ENHRY and CDR2 SYGVKD. The DNA for the CDR3 is TGTGCCATCAGTGCCGGAGGCTTTGATGGAAACACCATATATTTT. Its translation is CAISAGGFDGNTIYF.

A few counts support this clonotype. The chain recombines TRBV6-5 with TRBJ2-1; TRBD1 agrees at 7 bases. J gave up 8 bases and V 2 bases, and 9 bases lay outside the gene matches. The CDR3 has 15 residues. Germline CDR1 reads MNHEY; CDR2 reads SVGAGI. The CDR3 loop is CASSYDFQGVDEQFF. In DNA, the CDR3 is TGTGCCAGCAGTTACGACTTCCAGGGGGTCGATGAGCAGTTCTTC.

This clonotype was observed once. An end of the junction differs from the germline gene, which may be a read error. V and J are TRBV5-1 and TRBJ1-1; D unresolved. This CDR3 is 12 amino acids long. Germline V CDR1 and CDR2: SGHRS, YFSETQ. CDR3 DNA: TGCGCCAGCAGATTGGCAGGTACTGAAGCTTTCTTT. Amino acid sequence: CASRLAGTEAFF. Variable domain in full (rest from reference TRBV5-1 and TRBJ1-1): KAGVTQTPRYLIKTRGQQVTLSCSPISGHRSVSWYQQTPGQGLQFLFEYFSETQRNKGNFPGRFSGRQFSNSRSEMNVSTLELGDSALYLCASRLAGTEAFFGQGTRLTVV.

This rearrangement joins TRBV5-5 to TRBJ2-1, with 7 nucleotides matching TRBD1. The CDR3 loop spans 16 amino acids. V shed 0 bases, J shed 2 bases, and the junction held 5 bases outside the gene matches. The germline V gene encodes CDR1 SGHKS and CDR2 YYEKEE (reference sequence). In DNA form, the CDR3 reads TGTGCCAGCAGCTTGGTTTGGCAGGGGGCCTACAATGAGCAGTTCTTC. It specifies CASSLVWQGAYNEQFF.

The sample holds a few counts of this clonotype. V gene TRBV27 combines with J gene TRBJ2-5, with a tentative D call TRBD1 (6 bases). Germline CDR1 reads MNHEY; CDR2 reads SMNVEV (reference sequence). This CDR3 comprises 13 residues. Between the trimmed V and J ends, which lost 5 bases and 5 bases, there was a span of 12 bases. CDR3 residues: CASSLDSWETQYF. Written as DNA, the CDR3 is TGTGCCAGCAGTCTGGACAGCTGGGAGACCCAGTACTTC.

This clonotype was recorded a few times. DNA of the CDR3: TGCAGCGTTGAAGATCGGCAGGGCAGGGGATCCACTGACTATGGCTACACCTTC. This codes for CSVEDRQGRGSTDYGYTF. The chain joins TRBV29-1 to TRBJ1-2, with TRBD1 as a possible D gene (6 bases). Trimming removed 0 bases at V and 3 bases at J, with 23 bases between. The CDR3 has 18 residues. Germline values: CDR1 SQVTM, CDR2 ANQGSEA.

The gene calls are TRBV11-3 and TRBJ2-7; 7 nucleotides line up with TRBD1. CDR1 and CDR2 from the germline V gene are SGHNT and YENEEA. The V gene end was trimmed by 8 bases and the J gene end by 1 base; junction bases not matched to a gene: 5. CDR3 length: 13 amino acids. CDR3 nucleotide sequence: TGTGCCAGCGTCGGGACAGTATCCTACGAGCAGTACTTC. Residues: CASVGTVSYEQYF.

This clonotype showed up just a few times. This sequence joins TRBV28 and TRBJ1-2, with D possibly TRBD1 on 5 matching bases. V lost 6 bases to trimming and J lost 8 bases, with 22 bases between them. Germline loops: CDR1 MDHEN, CDR2 SYDVKM. This CDR3 is built from 15 residues. For the CDR3, the DNA is TGTGCCAGCAGCTTCGGGCCCCAGAGTGGGGGAGGCTACACCTTC. Its protein product is CASSFGPQSGGGYTF.

The CDR3 DNA sequence: TGTGCCAGCAGTCCAAACCCGGACAGGGAAGAGACCCAGTACTTC. Amino acid sequence: CASSPNPDREETQYF. The rearrangement links TRBV28 to TRBJ2-5; 8 bases match TRBD1. V dropped 5 bases and J dropped 3; count of bases not matched to a gene: 8. Germline V CDR1 and CDR2: MDHEN, SYDVKM. The CDR3 contains 15 residues.

This clonotype was observed a handful of times. This chain links TRBV7-9 with TRBJ2-1; 8 bases line up with TRBD2. V shed 1 base, J shed 5 bases, and the junction held 7 bases outside the gene matches. The CDR3 has 16 amino acids. CDR1 is SEHNR and CDR2 is FQNEAQ in the germline V gene (reference sequence). CDR3 bases: TGTGCCAGCAGCTTAGTGCCGCGGGGGGCTGACAATGAGCAGTTCTTC. Translation: CASSLVPRGADNEQFF.